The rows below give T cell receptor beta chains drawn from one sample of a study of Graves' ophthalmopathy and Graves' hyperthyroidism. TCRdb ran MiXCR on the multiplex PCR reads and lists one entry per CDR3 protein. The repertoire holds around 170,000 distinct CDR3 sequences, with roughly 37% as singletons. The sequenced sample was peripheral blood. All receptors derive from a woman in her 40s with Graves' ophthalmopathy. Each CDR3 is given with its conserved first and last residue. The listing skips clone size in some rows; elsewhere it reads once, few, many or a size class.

CDR3aa: CAISESPPYEQYF
v_gene: TRBV10-3
j_gene: TRBJ2-7
abundance: many

CDR3aa: CASSSRDRGFF
v_gene: TRBV6-5
j_gene: TRBJ1-1
abundance: -

CDR3aa: CASSFGGTGRETQYF
v_gene: TRBV28
j_gene: TRBJ2-5
abundance: many

CDR3aa: CASSGPRGWMNTEAFF
v_gene: TRBV28
j_gene: TRBJ1-1
abundance: -

CDR3aa: CASSYWRGRGTGELFF
v_gene: TRBV6-5
j_gene: TRBJ2-2
abundance: -

CDR3aa: CASNLRGEETQYF
v_gene: TRBV28
j_gene: TRBJ2-5
abundance: many

CDR3aa: CASSLGGGGRYEQYF
v_gene: TRBV5-1
j_gene: TRBJ2-7
abundance: many

CDR3aa: CSVSSGSYEQYF
v_gene: TRBV29-1
j_gene: TRBJ2-7
abundance: -

CDR3aa: CASGSQGDTEAFF
v_gene: TRBV3-1
j_gene: TRBJ1-1
abundance: -

CDR3aa: CASSVLSGNQETQYF
v_gene: TRBV28
j_gene: TRBJ2-5
abundance: many

CDR3aa: CASSPPGTGIQPQHF
v_gene: TRBV18
j_gene: TRBJ1-5
abundance: many

CDR3aa: CASSFRPSFYEQYF
v_gene: TRBV27
j_gene: TRBJ2-7
abundance: many

CDR3aa: CASVAGRENSPLHF
v_gene: TRBV2
j_gene: TRBJ1-6
abundance: many

CDR3aa: CASSTQGGNEQYF
v_gene: TRBV7-3
j_gene: TRBJ2-7
abundance: many

CDR3aa: CASSLNRLAGKDEQYF
v_gene: TRBV28
j_gene: TRBJ2-7
abundance: -

CDR3aa: CASEDPVLSSYEQYF
v_gene: TRBV27
j_gene: TRBJ2-7
abundance: many

CDR3aa: CSVKTSGGEETQYF
v_gene: TRBV29-1
j_gene: TRBJ2-5
abundance: -

CDR3aa: CASSDMSTVYGYTF
v_gene: TRBV25-1
j_gene: TRBJ1-2
abundance: -

CDR3aa: CASSLDGGSGSMRQYF
v_gene: TRBV11-2
j_gene: TRBJ2-7
abundance: -

CDR3aa: CASRDRPGQGEGSPLHF
v_gene: TRBV12-3/TRBV12-4
j_gene: TRBJ1-6
abundance: -

CDR3aa: CASSSIQETQYF
v_gene: TRBV6-1
j_gene: TRBJ2-5
abundance: many

CDR3aa: CASSPGGRDEQYF
v_gene: TRBV6-5
j_gene: TRBJ2-7
abundance: many

CDR3aa: CASSHDRDSYEQYF
v_gene: TRBV7-8
j_gene: TRBJ2-7
abundance: -

CDR3aa: CATSRDLGLASPQHF
v_gene: TRBV15
j_gene: TRBJ1-5
abundance: many

CDR3aa: CASSLDREDAEAFF
v_gene: TRBV28
j_gene: TRBJ1-1
abundance: -

CDR3aa: CASSSDPGGNMNTEAFF
v_gene: TRBV11-1
j_gene: TRBJ1-1
abundance: many

CDR3aa: CASRLGHIQETQYF
v_gene: TRBV28
j_gene: TRBJ2-5
abundance: -

CDR3aa: CASSFPLRTRPYEQYF
v_gene: TRBV11-2
j_gene: TRBJ2-7
abundance: many

CDR3aa: CASSYATSGRALDYEQYF
v_gene: TRBV6-2/TRBV6-3
j_gene: TRBJ2-7
abundance: many

CDR3aa: CASSLVPGGGTGELFF
v_gene: TRBV7-2
j_gene: TRBJ2-2
abundance: -

CDR3aa: CASSQARGSFYEQYF
v_gene: TRBV4-3
j_gene: TRBJ2-7
abundance: -

CDR3aa: CASSPYTTGETQYF
v_gene: TRBV18
j_gene: TRBJ2-5
abundance: many

CDR3aa: CATSATPYQPQHF
v_gene: TRBV24-1
j_gene: TRBJ1-5
abundance: -

CDR3aa: CASSYFGVGELFF
v_gene: TRBV6-5
j_gene: TRBJ2-2
abundance: -

CDR3aa: CASKGTGGSRQYF
v_gene: TRBV2
j_gene: TRBJ2-7
abundance: -

CDR3aa: CASRTSGSYEQYF
v_gene: TRBV6-1
j_gene: TRBJ2-7
abundance: few

CDR3aa: CASSQFASGRQKDTQYF
v_gene: TRBV14
j_gene: TRBJ2-3
abundance: many

CDR3aa: CASSFGAVTEAFF
v_gene: TRBV27
j_gene: TRBJ1-1
abundance: many

CDR3aa: CASSAQLAKLSYEQYF
v_gene: TRBV28
j_gene: TRBJ2-7
abundance: -

CDR3aa: CASSGTGGAGYGYTF
v_gene: TRBV28
j_gene: TRBJ1-2
abundance: many

CDR3aa: CASSYTGASYEQYF
v_gene: TRBV27
j_gene: TRBJ2-7
abundance: many

CDR3aa: CSVETWGKGRVNAKDYEQYF
v_gene: TRBV29-1
j_gene: TRBJ2-7
abundance: many